This TCR beta chain is drawn from a study of OX40 agonist ivuxolimab in advanced cancers. Study-wide results and caveats: At doses 0.1 to 3.0 mg/kg, CD4+ and CD8+ clones expanded. Fewer expanded clones were found on average in CD4+ than in CD8+ T cells. No determination was made of the antigen specificity of the expanded peripheral T cells.

The CDR3 is made up of 16 amino acids. The J segment lost 7 bases and the V segment lost 5 bases, leaving 16 bases of the junction unmatched. Germline-derived CDR1 and CDR2 are PRHDT and FYEKMQ (reference sequence). Details on this clone: Antigen specificity is unknown.

TCRdb's copy holds only in-frame clones and misses some; the assay was immunoSEQ multiplex PCR. The sample includes 13,000 or so clones, about two thirds of them seen just once. This clonotype was obtained from an adult with an advanced solid tumor such as melanoma, head and neck, liver or kidney cancer. The V and J genes are TRBV13 and TRBJ2-5; 7 bases are shared with TRBD1. The sequencing used CD4+ or CD8+ T cells sorted from blood, collected in a trial of the OX40 agonist ivuxolimab. For the CDR3, the DNA is TGTGCCAGCAGCCCAAGCCGGGACAGTGATTCGGGGACCCAGTACTTC. Encoded protein: CASSPSRDSDSGTQYF. The full variable domain, with the rest looked up from reference TRBV13 and TRBJ2-5, is AAGVIQSPRHLIKEKRETATLKCYPIPRHDTVYWYQQGPGQDPQFLISFYEKMQSDKGSIPDRFSAQQFSDYHSELNMSSLELGDSALYFCASSPSRDSDSGTQYFGPGTRLLVL.